This T cell receptor (beta chain) derives from a study of T cell repertoires in cytomegalovirus infection. Study-wide points: Accumulated public TCR beta family frequency recognized individuals carrying CMV together with the relevant HLA.

CDR3 length equals 12 residues. The ends were cut back, 2 bases at V and 3 bases at J, with 4 bases in the middle. Looked up from germline, CDR1 is SEHNR and CDR2 is FQNEAQ (reference sequence). A single record per CDR3 protein comes from TCRdb applying MiXCR to the reads. The repertoire holds around 490,000 distinct CDR3 sequences, with more than 20% as singletons. This clonotype has a count of ten or more. The antigen is unknown. The chain employs TRBV7-9 and TRBJ1-1; D unclear. This receptor was identified in a human donor in good health (CMV status not recorded). Some clones in this sample may be carry-over from other donors' samples. Sequenced material: PBMCs. The CDR3 sequence: CASSLMYTEAFF. The CDR3 nucleotides are TGTGCCAGCAGCTTAATGTACACTGAAGCTTTCTTT.